Given below is one T cell receptor (beta chain) in context. The sample holds other DNA sequences that translate to the same CDR3. Sequencing used immunoSEQ multiplex PCR; TCRdb keeps in-frame clones, though not all of them. The repertoire includes 300,000 to 450,000 clones, 70% to 90% of them detected once, and around 2% sits in the top ten. These data are taken from a study of blood T cell repertoires in COVID-19. Per the germline V gene, CDR1 is SGHRS and CDR2 is YFSETQ. V was shortened by 4 bases and J by 4 bases, with 12 bases between the two germline ends. CDR3 size: 14 residues. The V and J genes are TRBV5-1 and TRBJ1-5; weak D call: TRBD1 (6 bases). The source of this sequence is a middle-aged man in a cohort exposed to, infected with or recovered from COVID-19 (not recorded which). The sequenced sample was PBMCs or T cells enriched from blood (not recorded which). As DNA, the CDR3 is TGCGCCAGCAGCCCAGGGGTGGGGAATCAGCCCCAGCATTTT. Amino acids: CASSPGVGNQPQHF.